This TCR beta chain emerged from a study of cytomegalovirus exposure and HLA in healthy donors. Study results and caveats: A missense variant in DCLRE1C was later tied to TCR beta V- and J-gene trimming.

PCR used 60 Vbeta primers and 13 Jbeta primers. Here immunoSEQ multiplex PCR was the method, and the copy in TCRdb shows in-frame clones only, minus some. Its clone listing holds about 79,000 clones. Healthy people donating bone marrow made up the donors. Concerning this clone: The antigen is not known.

Sequences were obtained from PBMCs. This clonotype was obtained from a man aged 25 to 40 in good health and CMV-seronegative.

The CDR3 is CARLKDRALNTEAFF. DNA for the CDR3: TGTGCCAGATTAAAGGACAGGGCCCTGAACACTGAAGCTTTCTTT. The V gene is TRBV21-1, the J gene TRBJ1-1; the listed D gene, TRBD1, was not tested against the DNA. TRBV21-1 represents a pseudogene. The CDR3 runs to 15 residues.